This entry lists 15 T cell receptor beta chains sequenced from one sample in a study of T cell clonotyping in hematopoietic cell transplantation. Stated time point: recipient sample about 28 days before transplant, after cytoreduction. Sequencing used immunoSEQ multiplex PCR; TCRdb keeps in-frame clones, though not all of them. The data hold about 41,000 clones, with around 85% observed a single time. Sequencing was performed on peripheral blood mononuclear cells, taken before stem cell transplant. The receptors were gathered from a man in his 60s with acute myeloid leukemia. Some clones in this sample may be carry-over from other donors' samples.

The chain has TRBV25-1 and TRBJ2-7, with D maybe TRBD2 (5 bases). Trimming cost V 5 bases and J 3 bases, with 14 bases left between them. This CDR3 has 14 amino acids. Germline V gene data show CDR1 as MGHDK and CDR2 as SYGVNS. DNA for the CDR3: TGTGCCAGCAGTTCTCGGACGGGAAGCTACGAGCAGTACTTC. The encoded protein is CASSSRTGSYEQYF.

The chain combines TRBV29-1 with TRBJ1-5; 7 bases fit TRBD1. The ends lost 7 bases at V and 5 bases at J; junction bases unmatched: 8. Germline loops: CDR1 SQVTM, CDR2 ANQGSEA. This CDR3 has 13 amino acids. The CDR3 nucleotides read TGCAGCGCGATAGGGGGCGCGGATCAGCCCCAGCATTTT. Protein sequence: CSAIGGADQPQHF.

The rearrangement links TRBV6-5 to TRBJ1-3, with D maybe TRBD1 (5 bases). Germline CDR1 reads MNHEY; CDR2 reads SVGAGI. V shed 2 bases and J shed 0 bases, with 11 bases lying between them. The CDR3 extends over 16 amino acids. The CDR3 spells CASSYNRMYSGNTIYF. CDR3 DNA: TGTGCCAGCAGTTACAACAGGATGTACTCTGGAAACACCATATATTTT.

The CDR3 loop reads CSVWAGQYVNEQFF. The CDR3 DNA is TGCAGCGTTTGGGCAGGGCAATATGTGAATGAGCAGTTCTTC. The genes are TRBV29-1 and TRBJ2-1; D might be TRBD1 (5 bases). The CDR3 extends over 14 amino acids. Germline-derived CDR1 and CDR2 are SQVTM and ANQGSEA. V was pared by 5 bases and J by 7 bases, with 18 bases between.

This CDR3 reads CASTLGGGGHGYTF. CDR3 DNA sequence: TGTGCCAGCACCTTAGGGGGGGGCGGACATGGCTACACCTTC. The chain carries TRBV28 and TRBJ1-2; a weak D match, TRBD1 (6 bases). V lost 7 bases and J 6 bases, leaving 18 bases between the germline ends. Germline assignment: CDR1 MDHEN and CDR2 SYDVKM. CDR3 length: 14 residues.

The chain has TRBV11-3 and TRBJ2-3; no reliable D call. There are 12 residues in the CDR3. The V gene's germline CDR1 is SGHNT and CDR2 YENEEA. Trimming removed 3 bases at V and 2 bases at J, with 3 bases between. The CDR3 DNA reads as TGTGCCAGCAGCTTGGTCACAGATACGCAGTATTTT. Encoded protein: CASSLVTDTQYF. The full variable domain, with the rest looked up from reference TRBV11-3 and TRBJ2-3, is EAGVVQSPRYKIIEKKQPVAFWCNPISGHNTLYWYLQNLGQGPELLIRYENEEAVDDSQLPKDRFSAERLKGVDSTLKIQPAELGDSAVYLCASSLVTDTQYFGPGTRLTVL.

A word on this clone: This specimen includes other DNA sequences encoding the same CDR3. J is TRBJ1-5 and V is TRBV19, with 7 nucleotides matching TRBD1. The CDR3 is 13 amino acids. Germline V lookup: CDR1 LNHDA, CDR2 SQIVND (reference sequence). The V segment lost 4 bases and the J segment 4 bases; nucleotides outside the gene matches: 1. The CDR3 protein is CASSTQGNQPQHF. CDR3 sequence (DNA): TGTGCCAGTAGTACACAGGGGAATCAGCCCCAGCATTTT.

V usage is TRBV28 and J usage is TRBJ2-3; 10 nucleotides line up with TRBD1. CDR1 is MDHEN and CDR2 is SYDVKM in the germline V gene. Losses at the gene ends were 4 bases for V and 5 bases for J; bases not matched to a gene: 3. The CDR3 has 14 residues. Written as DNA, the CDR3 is TGTGCCAGCAGTTCGACAGGGGGCGTAGATACGCAGTATTTT. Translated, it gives CASSSTGGVDTQYF.

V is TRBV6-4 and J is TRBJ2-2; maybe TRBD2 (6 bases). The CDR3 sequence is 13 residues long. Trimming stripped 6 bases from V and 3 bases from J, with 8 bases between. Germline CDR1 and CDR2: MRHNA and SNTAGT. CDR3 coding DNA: TGTGCCAGCAGCGCTAGCGACACCGGGGAGCTGTTTTTT. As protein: CASSASDTGELFF.

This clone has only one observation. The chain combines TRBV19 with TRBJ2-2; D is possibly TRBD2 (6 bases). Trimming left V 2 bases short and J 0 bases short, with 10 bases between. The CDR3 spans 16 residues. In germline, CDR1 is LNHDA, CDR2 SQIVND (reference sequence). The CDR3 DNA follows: TGTGCCAGTAGTATAACTAGCAGCGCGAACACCGGGGAGCTGTTTTTT. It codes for CASSITSSANTGELFF. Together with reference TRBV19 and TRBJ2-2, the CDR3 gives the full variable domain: DGGITQSPKYLFRKEGQNVTLSCEQNLNHDAMYWYRQDPGQGLRLIYYSQIVNDFQKGDIAEGYSVSREKKESFPLTVTSAQKNPTAFYLCASSITSSANTGELFFGEGSRLTVL.

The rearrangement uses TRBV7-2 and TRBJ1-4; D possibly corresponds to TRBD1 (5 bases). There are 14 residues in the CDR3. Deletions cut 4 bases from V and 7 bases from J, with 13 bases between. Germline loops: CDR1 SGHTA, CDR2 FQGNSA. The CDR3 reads CASSSVGQGEKLFF. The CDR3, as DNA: TGTGCCAGCAGCTCGGTGGGGCAAGGTGAAAAACTGTTTTTT. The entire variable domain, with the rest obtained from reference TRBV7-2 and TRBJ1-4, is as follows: GAGVSQSPSNKVTEKGKDVELRCDPISGHTALYWYRQSLGQGLEFLIYFQGNSAPDKSGLPSDRFSAERTGGSVSTLTIQRTQQEDSAVYLCASSSVGQGEKLFFGSGTQLSVL.

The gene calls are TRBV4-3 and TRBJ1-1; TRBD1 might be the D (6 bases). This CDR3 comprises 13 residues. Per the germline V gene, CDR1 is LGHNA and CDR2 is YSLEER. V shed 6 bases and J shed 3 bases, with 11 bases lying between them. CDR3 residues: CASRRTAYTEAFF. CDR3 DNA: TGCGCCAGCAGACGGACAGCTTACACTGAAGCTTTCTTT.

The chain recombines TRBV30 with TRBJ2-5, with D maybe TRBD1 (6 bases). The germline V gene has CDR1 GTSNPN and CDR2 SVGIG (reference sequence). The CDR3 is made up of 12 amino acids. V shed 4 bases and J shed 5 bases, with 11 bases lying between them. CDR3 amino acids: CAWKQGRETQYF. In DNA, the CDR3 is TGTGCCTGGAAACAGGGCAGGGAGACCCAGTACTTC.

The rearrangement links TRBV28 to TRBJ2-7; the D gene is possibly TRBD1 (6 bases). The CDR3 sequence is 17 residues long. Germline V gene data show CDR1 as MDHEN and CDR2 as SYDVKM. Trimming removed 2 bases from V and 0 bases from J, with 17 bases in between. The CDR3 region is CASSLPVFGQFSYEQYF. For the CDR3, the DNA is TGTGCCAGCAGTTTACCCGTCTTTGGACAGTTCTCCTACGAGCAGTACTTC.

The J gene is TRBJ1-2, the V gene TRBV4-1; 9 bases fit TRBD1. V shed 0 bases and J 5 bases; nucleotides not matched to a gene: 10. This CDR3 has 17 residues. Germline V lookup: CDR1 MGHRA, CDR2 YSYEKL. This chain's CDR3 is CASSQDPQGASYYGYTF. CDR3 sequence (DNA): TGCGCCAGCAGCCAAGATCCACAGGGGGCTTCTTATTATGGCTACACCTTC.